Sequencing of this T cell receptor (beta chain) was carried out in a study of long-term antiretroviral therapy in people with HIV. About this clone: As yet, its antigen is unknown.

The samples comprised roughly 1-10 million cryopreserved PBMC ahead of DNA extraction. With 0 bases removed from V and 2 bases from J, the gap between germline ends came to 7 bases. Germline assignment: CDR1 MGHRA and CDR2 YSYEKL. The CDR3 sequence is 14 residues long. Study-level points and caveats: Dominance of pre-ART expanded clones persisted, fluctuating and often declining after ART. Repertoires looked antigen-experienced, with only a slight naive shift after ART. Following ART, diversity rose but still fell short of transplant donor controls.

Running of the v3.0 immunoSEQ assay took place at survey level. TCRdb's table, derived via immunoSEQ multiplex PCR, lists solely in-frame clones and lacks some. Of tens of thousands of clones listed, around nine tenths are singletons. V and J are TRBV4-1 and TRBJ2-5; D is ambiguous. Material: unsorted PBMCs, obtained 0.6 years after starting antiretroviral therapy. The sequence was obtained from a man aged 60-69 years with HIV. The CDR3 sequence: CASSQENIQETQYF. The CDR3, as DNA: TGCGCCAGCAGCCAAGAAAATATACAAGAGACCCAGTACTTC.